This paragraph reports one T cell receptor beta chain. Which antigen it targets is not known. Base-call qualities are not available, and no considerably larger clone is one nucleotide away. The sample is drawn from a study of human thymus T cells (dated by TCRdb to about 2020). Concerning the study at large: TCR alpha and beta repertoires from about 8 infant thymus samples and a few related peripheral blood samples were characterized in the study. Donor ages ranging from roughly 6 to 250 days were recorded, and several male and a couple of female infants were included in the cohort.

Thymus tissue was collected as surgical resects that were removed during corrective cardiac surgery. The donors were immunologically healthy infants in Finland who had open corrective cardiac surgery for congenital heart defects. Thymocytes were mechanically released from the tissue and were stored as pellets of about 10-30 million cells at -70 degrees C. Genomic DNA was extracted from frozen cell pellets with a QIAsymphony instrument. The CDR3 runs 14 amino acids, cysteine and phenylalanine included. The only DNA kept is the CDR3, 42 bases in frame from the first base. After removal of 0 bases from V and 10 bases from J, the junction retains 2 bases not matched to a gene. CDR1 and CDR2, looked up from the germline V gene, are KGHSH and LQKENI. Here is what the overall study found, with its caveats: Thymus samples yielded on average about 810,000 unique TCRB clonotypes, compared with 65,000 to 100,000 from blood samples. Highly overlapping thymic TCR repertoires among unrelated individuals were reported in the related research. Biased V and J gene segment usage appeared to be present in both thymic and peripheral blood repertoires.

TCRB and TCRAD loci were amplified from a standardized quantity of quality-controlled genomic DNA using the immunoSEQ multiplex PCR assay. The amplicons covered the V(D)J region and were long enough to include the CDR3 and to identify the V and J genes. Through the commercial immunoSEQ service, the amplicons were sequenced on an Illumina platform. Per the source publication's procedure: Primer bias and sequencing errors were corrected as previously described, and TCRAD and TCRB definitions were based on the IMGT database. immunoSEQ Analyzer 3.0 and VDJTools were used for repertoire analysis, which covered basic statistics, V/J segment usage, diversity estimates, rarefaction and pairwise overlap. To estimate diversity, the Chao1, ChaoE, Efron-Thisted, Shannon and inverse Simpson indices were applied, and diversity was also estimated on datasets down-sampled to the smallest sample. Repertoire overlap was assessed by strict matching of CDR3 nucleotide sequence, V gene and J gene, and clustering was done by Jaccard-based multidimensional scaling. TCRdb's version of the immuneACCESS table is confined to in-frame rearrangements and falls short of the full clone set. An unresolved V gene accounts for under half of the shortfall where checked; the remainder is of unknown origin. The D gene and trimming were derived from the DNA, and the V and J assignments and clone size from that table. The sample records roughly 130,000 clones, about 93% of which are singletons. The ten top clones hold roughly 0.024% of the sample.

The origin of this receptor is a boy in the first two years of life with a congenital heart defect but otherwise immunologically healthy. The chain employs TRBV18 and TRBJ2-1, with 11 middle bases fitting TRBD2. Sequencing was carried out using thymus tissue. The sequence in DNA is TGTGCCAGCTCACCACCTAGCGGGGGGGGAGAGCAGTTCTTC. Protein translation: CASSPPSGGGEQFF.